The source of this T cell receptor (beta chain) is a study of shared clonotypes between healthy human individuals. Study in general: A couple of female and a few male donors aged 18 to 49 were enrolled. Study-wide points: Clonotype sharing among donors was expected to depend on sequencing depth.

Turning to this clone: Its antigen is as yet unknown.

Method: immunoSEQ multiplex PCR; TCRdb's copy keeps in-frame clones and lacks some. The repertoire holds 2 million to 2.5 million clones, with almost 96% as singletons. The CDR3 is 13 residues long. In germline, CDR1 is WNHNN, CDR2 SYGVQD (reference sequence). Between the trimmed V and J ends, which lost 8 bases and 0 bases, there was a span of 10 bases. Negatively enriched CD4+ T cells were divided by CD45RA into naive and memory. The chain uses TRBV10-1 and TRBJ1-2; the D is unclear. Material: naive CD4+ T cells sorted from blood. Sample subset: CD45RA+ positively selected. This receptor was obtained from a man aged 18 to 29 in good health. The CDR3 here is CASGRDSNYGYTF. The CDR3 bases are TGCGCCAGCGGGAGGGATTCTAACTATGGCTACACCTTC.